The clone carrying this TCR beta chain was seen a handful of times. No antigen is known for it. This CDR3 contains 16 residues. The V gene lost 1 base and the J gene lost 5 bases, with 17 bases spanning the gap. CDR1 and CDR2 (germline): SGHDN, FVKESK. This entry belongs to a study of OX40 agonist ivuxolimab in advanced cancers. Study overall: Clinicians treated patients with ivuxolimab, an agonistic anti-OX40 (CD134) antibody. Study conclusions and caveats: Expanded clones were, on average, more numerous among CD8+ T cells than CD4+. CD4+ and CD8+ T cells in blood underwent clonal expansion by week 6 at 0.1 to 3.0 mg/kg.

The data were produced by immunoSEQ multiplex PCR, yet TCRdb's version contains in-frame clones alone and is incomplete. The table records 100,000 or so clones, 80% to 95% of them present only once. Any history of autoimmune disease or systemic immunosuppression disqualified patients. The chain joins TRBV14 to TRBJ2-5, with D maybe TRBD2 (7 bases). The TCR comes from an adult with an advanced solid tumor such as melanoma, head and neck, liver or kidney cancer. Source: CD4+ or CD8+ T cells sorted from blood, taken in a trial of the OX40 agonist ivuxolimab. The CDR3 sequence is CASSQGGGLPGETQYF. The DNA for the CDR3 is TGTGCCAGCAGCCAAGGAGGGGGACTACCTGGCGAGACCCAGTACTTC.